This T cell receptor beta chain was documented in a study of cytomegalovirus exposure and HLA in healthy donors. Study-level points and caveats: Reports indicated that the classifier achieved high specificity and sensitivity in diagnosing cytomegalovirus status. Associated with cytomegalovirus, according to the listing, were about 160 TCR beta chains.

Points on this clone: The antigen remains undetermined.

TCRdb's copy holds only in-frame clones and misses some; the assay was immunoSEQ multiplex PCR. The sample contains around 56,000 clones, 89% of which appear only once. The CDR3 totals 19 residues. CDR1 and CDR2 from the germline V gene are LGHNA and YNFKEQ. The V segment lost 3 bases and the J segment 2 bases; nucleotides outside the gene matches: 13. What was sequenced was PBMCs. This clonotype was sampled from a woman between 18 and 29 years old in good health and CMV-seronegative. This chain joins TRBV4-2 and TRBJ2-7; TRBD2 matches at 13 bases. CDR3 bases: TGTGCCAGCAGCCACCCCGGACTAGCGGGAGCTCCTCGCACCTACGAGCAGTACTTC. As protein: CASSHPGLAGAPRTYEQYF.